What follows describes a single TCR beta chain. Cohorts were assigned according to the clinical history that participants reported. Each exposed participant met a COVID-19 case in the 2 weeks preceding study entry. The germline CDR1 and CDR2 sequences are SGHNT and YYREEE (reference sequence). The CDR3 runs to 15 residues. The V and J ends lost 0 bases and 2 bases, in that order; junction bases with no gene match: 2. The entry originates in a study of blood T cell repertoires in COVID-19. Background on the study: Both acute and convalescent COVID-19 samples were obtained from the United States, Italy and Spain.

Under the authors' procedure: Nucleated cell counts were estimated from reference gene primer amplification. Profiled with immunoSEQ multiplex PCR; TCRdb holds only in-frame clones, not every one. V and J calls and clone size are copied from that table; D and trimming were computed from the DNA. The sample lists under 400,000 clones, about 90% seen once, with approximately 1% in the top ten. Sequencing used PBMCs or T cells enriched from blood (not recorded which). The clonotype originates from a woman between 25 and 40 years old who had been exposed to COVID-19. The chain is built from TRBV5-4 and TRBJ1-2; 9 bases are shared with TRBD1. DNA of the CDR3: TGTGCCAGCAGCTTGGGACAGGGGGAGAACTATGGCTACACCTTC. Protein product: CASSLGQGENYGYTF.